A single sample gave rise to the 22 T cell receptor beta chains below, sequenced in a study of T cells in Graves' hyperthyroidism and ophthalmopathy. RNA transcripts provided the source from which TCR beta CDR3 regions were amplified. A first-round RT-PCR of the TCR CDR3 used the HTBI primer set. TCRdb reprocessed the multiplex PCR reads via MiXCR and lists one record per CDR3 protein. The repertoire holds 600,000 to 900,000 distinct CDR3 sequences, 15% to 20% seen once, with under 10% in the top ten. Sequencing was performed on blood. The receptors were sampled from a young man with Graves' hyperthyroidism.

Remarks on this clonotype: Possible read error: a much larger clone is one base away. CDR3 coding DNA: TGTGCCAGCAGTCAATGGGAGACCCAGTGCTTC. Residues: CASSQWETQCF. J is TRBJ2-5 and V is TRBV11-2, with D perhaps TRBD2 (5 bases). The CDR3 contains 11 residues. Germline V CDR1 and CDR2: SGHAT, FQNNGV.

V is TRBV2 and J is TRBJ1-4, with a weak D call TRBD1 (6 bases). This CDR3 is built from 16 residues. The germline CDR1 and CDR2 sequences are SNHLY and FYNNEI. Deletions cut 9 bases from V and 0 bases from J, with 17 bases between. The CDR3: CASRDTLAPTNEKLFF. The CDR3 nucleotides read TGTGCCAGTCGGGACACTTTGGCCCCAACTAATGAAAAACTGTTTTTT.

Of note for this clonotype: The junction departs from the called germline gene at one end, perhaps through a read error. This sequence joins TRBV10-3 and TRBJ1-4; 7 bases map to TRBD1. Germline V gene sequence: CDR1 ENHRY, CDR2 SYGVKD. The CDR3 loop spans 14 amino acids. The chain's CDR3 is CAISDDRANEKLLF. CDR3 nucleotide sequence: TGTGCCATCAGTGATGACAGGGCTAATGAAAAACTGCTTTTT.

The table lists this clonotype with a few counts. The chain carries TRBV29-1 and TRBJ2-2, with D hard to call. Germline V gene data show CDR1 as SQVTM and CDR2 as ANQGSEA. V shed 7 bases and J shed 5 bases, with 17 bases lying between them. The CDR3 runs 14 residues. The CDR3 region is CSATAIGRTGELFF. CDR3 nucleotides: TGCAGCGCAACAGCAATCGGACGGACCGGGGAGCTGTTTTTT.

This clonotype was observed at least ten times. The chain uses TRBV3-1 and TRBJ1-2; 7 bases match TRBD1. Germline loops: CDR1 LGHDT, CDR2 YNNKEL (reference sequence). V was clipped by 5 bases and J by 14 bases; unmatched bases: 20. This CDR3 is built from 15 residues. The CDR3 sequence: CASSTRDSPVRGRTF. For the CDR3, the DNA is TGTGCCAGCAGCACCCGGGACAGCCCTGTGAGGGGCCGGACCTTC.

This chain connects TRBV7-9 to TRBJ2-1; D ambiguous. Trimming left V 5 bases short and J 10 bases short, with 6 bases between. Germline V gene lookup returns CDR1 SEHNR and CDR2 FQNEAQ (reference sequence). CDR3 length: 10 residues. Here the CDR3 reads CASSPREQFF. The CDR3 DNA follows: TGTGCCAGCAGCCCCCGAGAGCAGTTCTTC.

This clonotype was seen a handful of times. V usage is TRBV19 and J usage is TRBJ1-6; tentatively, D is TRBD1 (5 bases). This CDR3 has 13 residues. The germline gives CDR1 LNHDA, CDR2 SQIVND (reference sequence). V was pared by 5 bases and J by 7 bases, with 9 bases between. The CDR3: CASSPGLNSPLHF. The DNA for the CDR3 is TGTGCCAGTAGTCCGGGACTCAATTCACCCCTCCACTTT.

This clonotype was seen just once. CDR3 amino acids: CASSQASGLAGTYEQYF. The CDR3 DNA follows: TGTGCCAGCAGCCAAGCTTCGGGACTAGCGGGGACCTACGAGCAGTACTTC. J is TRBJ2-7 and V is TRBV4-2; 13 bases line up with TRBD2. The germline gives CDR1 LGHNA, CDR2 YNFKEQ. V shed 1 base and J 2 bases; nucleotides not matched to a gene: 5. The CDR3 runs 17 residues.

The rearrangement joins TRBV20-1 to TRBJ2-1; the D is unclear. Germline CDR1 reads DFQATT; CDR2 reads SNEGSKA (reference sequence). V was clipped by 6 bases and J by 6 bases, with 9 bases between them. CDR3 length equals 11 residues. CDR3 coding DNA: TGCAGTGCCAGTGGACCCAATGAGCAGTTCTTC. As protein: CSASGPNEQFF.

This clonotype was found many times. The gene calls are TRBV2 and TRBJ1-4; 9 bases line up with TRBD1. This CDR3 is built from 15 residues. CDR1 and CDR2 (germline): SNHLY, FYNNEI. J lost 5 bases, V lost 5 bases, and 6 bases had no gene match. The CDR3 here is CASSRETGGNEKLFF. The CDR3 DNA sequence: TGTGCCAGCAGTAGAGAGACAGGGGGAAATGAAAAACTGTTTTTT.

The genes are TRBV19 and TRBJ2-7; 7 bases agree with TRBD2. The CDR3 spans 13 residues. From germline, CDR1 is LNHDA and CDR2 SQIVND (reference sequence). The trim removed 6 bases at V and 0 bases at J, leaving 2 bases unmatched. The CDR3 DNA follows: TGTGCCAGTAGGACTAGCTCCTCCTACGAGCAGTACTTC. Translation: CASRTSSSYEQYF. Full variable domain (outside the CDR3, taken from reference TRBV19 and TRBJ2-7): DGGITQSPKYLFRKEGQNVTLSCEQNLNHDAMYWYRQDPGQGLRLIYYSQIVNDFQKGDIAEGYSVSREKKESFPLTVTSAQKNPTAFYLCASRTSSSYEQYFGPGTRLTVT.

The chain has TRBV19 and TRBJ1-5; D uncertain. Per the germline V gene, CDR1 is LNHDA and CDR2 is SQIVND (reference sequence). Trimming stripped 3 bases from V and 2 bases from J, with 11 bases between. The CDR3 spans 15 residues. CDR3 sequence reads: CASSMVAAGNQPQHF. The DNA for the CDR3 is TGTGCCAGTAGTATGGTGGCCGCGGGCAATCAGCCCCAGCATTTT.

The rearrangement joins TRBV10-3 to TRBJ2-2; D is perhaps TRBD2 (6 bases). The CDR3 contains 15 residues. Germline CDR1 and CDR2: ENHRY and SYGVKD. Trimming cost V 11 bases and J 2 bases, with 18 bases left between them. This CDR3 is CASRAGGINTGELFF. CDR3 DNA: TGTGCCTCTAGGGCAGGCGGGATTAACACCGGGGAGCTGTTTTTT.

This clonotype was picked up a small number of times. This CDR3 reads CASSLGVGLAGDEQFF. CDR3 coding DNA: TGTGCCAGCAGCTTAGGAGTCGGACTAGCGGGAGATGAGCAGTTCTTC. The rearrangement joins TRBV7-9 to TRBJ2-1; 13 bases agree with TRBD2. Losses at the gene ends were 1 base for V and 8 bases for J; bases not matched to a gene: 5. Looked up from germline, CDR1 is SEHNR and CDR2 is FQNEAQ (reference sequence). The CDR3 runs 16 residues.

This clonotype was found a few times. V usage is TRBV4-2 and J usage is TRBJ2-1; 8 nucleotides agree with TRBD1. Germline values: CDR1 LGHNA, CDR2 YNFKEQ. The V segment lost 3 bases and the J segment 0 bases; nucleotides outside the gene matches: 4. The CDR3 loop spans 16 amino acids. CDR3 coding DNA: TGTGCCAGCAGCCATGGGACAGGAGGCTCCTACAATGAGCAGTTCTTC. It translates to CASSHGTGGSYNEQFF.

The gene calls are TRBV7-2 and TRBJ2-3; 9 positions agree with TRBD1. Germline V gene sequence: CDR1 SGHTA, CDR2 FQGNSA. This CDR3 region has 14 residues. V shed 4 bases and J 5 bases; nucleotides not matched to a gene: 4. This chain's CDR3 is CASSWGQGLDTQYF. CDR3 coding DNA: TGTGCCAGCAGCTGGGGACAGGGTTTAGATACGCAGTATTTT.

This clonotype was found many times. V is TRBV3-1 and J is TRBJ1-1; tentative D call: TRBD1 (5 bases). Germline V gene lookup returns CDR1 LGHDT and CDR2 YNNKEL (reference sequence). This CDR3 is built from 14 residues. V lost 3 bases and J 5 bases, leaving 13 bases between the germline ends. In DNA, the CDR3 is TGTGCCAGCAGCCACGGGGCCGTCGAAACTGAAGCTTTCTTT. It encodes CASSHGAVETEAFF. The whole variable domain, remainder taken from reference TRBV3-1 and TRBJ1-1, is DTAVSQTPKYLVTQMGNDKSIKCEQNLGHDTMYWYKQDSKKFLKIMFSYNNKELIINETVPNRFSPKSPDKAHLNLHINSLELGDSAVYFCASSHGAVETEAFFGQGTRLTVV.

This clonotype showed up many times. The chain joins TRBV6-1 to TRBJ2-7; maybe TRBD2 (5 bases). This CDR3 is 16 amino acids long. Trimming removed 1 base at V and 5 bases at J, with 18 bases between. Germline V gene lookup returns CDR1 MNHNS and CDR2 SASEGT. CDR3 DNA: TGTGCCAGCAGTGAAGATCCTGGCCCGGGAATCGACGAGCAGTACTTC. Encoded protein: CASSEDPGPGIDEQYF.

As concerns this clonotype: One end of the junction does not line up with germline, which may come from a read error. The gene calls are TRBV28 and TRBJ2-4; D gene ambiguous. The CDR3 is 14 amino acids. Germline loops: CDR1 MDHEN, CDR2 SYDVKM. The CDR3 DNA reads as TGTGCCAACAGTTTGGGTGGTTCCAAAAACATTCAGTACTTC. It codes for CANSLGGSKNIQYF.

The chain links TRBV20-1 to TRBJ2-3; 12 nucleotides align to TRBD2. The CDR3 totals 15 residues. V shed 6 bases, J shed 4 bases, and the junction held 8 bases outside the gene matches. Germline CDR1 reads DFQATT; CDR2 reads SNEGSKA (reference sequence). DNA of the CDR3: TGCAGTGCCCCTAGGACTAGCGGGATAGCAGATACGCAGTATTTT. Its translation: CSAPRTSGIADTQYF.

This clonotype was seen ten or more times. This chain connects TRBV6-1 to TRBJ2-3; TRBD2 agrees at 8 bases. Per the germline V gene, CDR1 is MNHNS and CDR2 is SASEGT. CDR3 length: 18 residues. With V trimmed by 4 bases and J by 5 bases, 17 bases remained unmatched. CDR3 protein: CASSVPGGSGSWKDTQYF. The CDR3 DNA sequence: TGTGCCAGCAGTGTGCCGGGAGGGAGCGGGAGTTGGAAAGATACGCAGTATTTT.

This clonotype appeared many times. V gene TRBV7-9 combines with J gene TRBJ2-3; 12 bases line up with TRBD2. V gave up 2 bases and J gave up 2 bases; unmatched junction bases: 2. The CDR3 is 16 residues long. Germline CDR1 and CDR2: SEHNR and FQNEAQ (reference sequence). The chain's CDR3 is CASSLLAGGFTDTQYF. In nucleotides, the CDR3 is TGTGCCAGCAGCTTACTAGCGGGAGGGTTCACAGATACGCAGTATTTT. Supplemented by reference TRBV7-9 and TRBJ2-3, the full variable domain reads DTGVSQNPRHKITKRGQNVTFRCDPISEHNRLYWYRQTLGQGPEFLTYFQNEAQLEKSRLLSDRFSAERPKGSFSTLEIQRTEQGDSAMYLCASSLLAGGFTDTQYFGPGTRLTVL.